A single T cell receptor beta chain is shown here with its context. A single record per CDR3 protein comes from TCRdb applying MiXCR to the RACE reads. This table has over 70,000 distinct CDR3 sequences, roughly 10% appearing once. The data are from a study of human T cells and chemical hapten exposure. Study-level background: Sensitization was performed using 2% DPC on a 2 cm by 2 cm upper inner arm skin site.

Regarding time point: patch test 2, 6 weeks after DPC sensitization. Indicated treatment: therapeutic diphenylcyclopropenone sensitization with weekly scalp DPC. Only after blood had been drawn was each patch test applied. The TCR was taken from a man aged 18 to 29 with alopecia areata. Some clones in this sample may be carry-over from other donors' samples. Sequenced material: whole blood, taken in connection with sensitization to the hapten diphenylcyclopropenone (DPC).

CDR3 DNA: TGCGCCAGCAGTCAATGTCCGACAGTATATAGCAATCAGCCCCAGCATTTT. Protein product: CASSQCPTVYSNQPQHF. The V and J genes are TRBV23-1 and TRBJ1-5; possibly TRBD1 for D (5 bases). TRBV23-1 is given ORF status, its function remaining uncertain. This CDR3 comprises 17 residues. The V end lost 1 base, the J end lost 0 bases, and 13 bases lay between the germline ends.